This TCR beta chain was recorded in a study of T cells in Graves' hyperthyroidism and ophthalmopathy. This clonotype has ten or more counts. Germline CDR1 reads ENHRY; CDR2 reads SYGVKD. This CDR3 comprises 17 residues. The V segment lost 2 bases and the J segment 2 bases; nucleotides outside the gene matches: 3. Authors of the study amplified TCR beta CDR3 regions from RNA transcripts. Primed by the HTBI set, a first-round RT-PCR was run on the TCR CDR3. TCRdb reanalysed the multiplex PCR reads using MiXCR and keeps one entry per CDR3 protein. This table holds about 640,000 distinct CDR3 sequences, around 20% found once.

The chain couples TRBV10-3 to TRBJ2-5; 15 bases fit TRBD2. This sequence was found in a man aged 25 to 40 with Graves' ophthalmopathy. The sample taken for sequencing was blood. CDR3 nucleotide sequence: TGTGCCATCAGTGAGGGACTAGCGGGAGGGCAACAAGAGACCCAGTACTTC. It specifies CAISEGLAGGQQETQYF.